Here is one T cell receptor beta chain with its context. Its cognate antigen is unknown. This record comes from a study of human T cells and chemical hapten exposure. Study-level points and caveats: Counts of TCRs above 1 in 1000 frequency stayed unchanged with DPC sensitization.

This CDR3 spans 15 amino acids. CDR1 is MDHEN and CDR2 is SYDVKM in the germline V gene. Trimming pared 3 bases from V and 0 bases from J, leaving 12 bases between. Time point meaning: pre-sensitization, week 0. Regarding treatment: therapeutic diphenylcyclopropenone sensitization with weekly scalp DPC. It was unfractionated whole blood from which total RNA was extracted. What the library attached to individual cDNA molecules were unique molecular identifiers. TCRdb re-called the RACE reads through MiXCR, storing one row per CDR3 protein. The sample records approximately 60,000 distinct CDR3 sequences, about 11% being singletons.

The input for sequencing was whole blood, taken in connection with sensitization to the hapten diphenylcyclopropenone (DPC). The sequence came from a woman aged 40 to 50 with alopecia areata. Some clones in this sample may be carry-over from other donors' samples. The chain couples TRBV28 to TRBJ2-7; the D call may be TRBD1 or TRBD2 (6 bases each). CDR3: CASSFGGGSSYEQYF. Written as DNA, the CDR3 is TGTGCCAGCAGTTTTGGAGGGGGTAGCTCCTACGAGCAGTACTTC.